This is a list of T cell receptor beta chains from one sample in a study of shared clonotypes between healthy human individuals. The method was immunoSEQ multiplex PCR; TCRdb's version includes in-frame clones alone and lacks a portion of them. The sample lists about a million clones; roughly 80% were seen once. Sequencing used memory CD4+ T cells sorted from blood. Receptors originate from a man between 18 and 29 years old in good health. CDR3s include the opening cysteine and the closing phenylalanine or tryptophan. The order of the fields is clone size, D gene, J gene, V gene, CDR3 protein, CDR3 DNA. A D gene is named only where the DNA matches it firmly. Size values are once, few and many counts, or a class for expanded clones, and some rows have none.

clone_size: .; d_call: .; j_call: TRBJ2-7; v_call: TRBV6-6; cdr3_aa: CASSYSMGGEQYF; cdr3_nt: TGTGCCAGCAGTTACTCGATGGGGGGCGAGCAGTACTTC
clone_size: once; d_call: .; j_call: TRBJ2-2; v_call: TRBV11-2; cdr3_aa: CASSLAGTNTGELFF; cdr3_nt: TGTGCCAGCAGCTTAGCGGGAACGAACACCGGGGAGCTGTTTTTT
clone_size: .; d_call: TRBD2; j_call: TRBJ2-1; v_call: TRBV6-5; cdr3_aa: CASRIGLAGYNEQFF; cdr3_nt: TGTGCCAGCAGAATCGGACTAGCGGGCTACAATGAGCAGTTCTTC
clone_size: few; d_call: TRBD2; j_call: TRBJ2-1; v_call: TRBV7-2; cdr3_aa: CASSLAGGEQFF; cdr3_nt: TGTGCCAGCAGCTTGGCGGGAGGTGAGCAGTTCTTC
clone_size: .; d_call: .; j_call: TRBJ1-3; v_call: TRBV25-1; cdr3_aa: CASRSVTGNTIYF; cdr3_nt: TGTGCCAGTCGGTCTGTAACTGGAAACACCATATATTTT
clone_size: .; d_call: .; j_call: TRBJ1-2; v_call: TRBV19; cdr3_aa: CASTPRGSYGYTF; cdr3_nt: TGTGCCAGTACCCCACGGGGGAGCTATGGCTACACCTTC
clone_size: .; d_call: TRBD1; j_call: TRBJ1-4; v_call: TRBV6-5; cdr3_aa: CASSLDRGKLFF; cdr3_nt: TGTGCCAGCAGTCTCGACAGGGGAAAACTGTTTTTT
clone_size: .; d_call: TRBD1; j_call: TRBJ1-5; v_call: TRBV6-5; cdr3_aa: CASSTGGFNQPQHF; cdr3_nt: TGTGCCAGCAGTACAGGGGGCTTCAATCAGCCCCAGCATTTT
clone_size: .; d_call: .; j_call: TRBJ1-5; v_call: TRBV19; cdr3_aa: CASNPENNQPQHF; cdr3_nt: TGTGCCAGTAACCCAGAAAACAATCAGCCCCAGCATTTT
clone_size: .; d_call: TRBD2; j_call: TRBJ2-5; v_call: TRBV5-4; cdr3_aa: CASSLRLAGAQETQYF; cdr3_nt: TGTGCCAGCAGCTTGCGACTAGCGGGGGCCCAAGAGACCCAGTACTTC
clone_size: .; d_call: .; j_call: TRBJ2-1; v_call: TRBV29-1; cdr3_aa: CSVVGVISENEQFF; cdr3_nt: TGCAGCGTTGTCGGGGTAATTTCCGAGAATGAGCAGTTCTTC
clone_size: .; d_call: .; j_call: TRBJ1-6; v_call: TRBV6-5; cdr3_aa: CASSPRDNSPLHF; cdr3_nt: TGTGCCAGCAGTCCCAGAGATAATTCACCCCTCCACTTT
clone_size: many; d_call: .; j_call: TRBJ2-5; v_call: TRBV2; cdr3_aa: CASKPGRSQETQYF; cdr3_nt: TGTGCCAGCAAACCAGGACGGTCACAAGAGACCCAGTACTTC
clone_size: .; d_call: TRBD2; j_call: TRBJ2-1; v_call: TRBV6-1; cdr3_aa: CASSKLAGEYNEQFF; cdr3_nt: TGTGCCAGCAGCAAGCTAGCGGGAGAGTACAATGAGCAGTTCTTC
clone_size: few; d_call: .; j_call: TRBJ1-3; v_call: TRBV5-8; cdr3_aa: CASSLGAANTIYF; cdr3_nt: TGTGCCAGCAGCTTGGGGGCGGCAAACACCATATATTTT
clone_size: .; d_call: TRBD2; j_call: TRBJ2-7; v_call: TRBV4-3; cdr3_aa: CASSQEAVLAGVGEQYF; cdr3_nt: TGCGCCAGCAGCCAAGAGGCGGTCCTAGCGGGAGTGGGTGAGCAGTACTTC
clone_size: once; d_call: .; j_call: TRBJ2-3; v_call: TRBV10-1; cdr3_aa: CASSESVAKGPDTQYF; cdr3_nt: TGCGCCAGCAGTGAGTCGGTAGCGAAGGGGCCAGATACGCAGTATTTT
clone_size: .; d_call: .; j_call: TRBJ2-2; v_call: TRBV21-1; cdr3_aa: CASGDRDTGELFF; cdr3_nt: TGTGCCAGCGGCGACAGGGACACCGGGGAGCTGTTTTTT
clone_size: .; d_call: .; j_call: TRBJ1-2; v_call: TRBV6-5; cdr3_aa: CASSEGYGYTF; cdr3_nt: TGTGCCAGCAGTGAAGGTTATGGCTACACCTTC
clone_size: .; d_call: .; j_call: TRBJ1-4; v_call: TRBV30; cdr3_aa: CAWTPFGTNEKLFF; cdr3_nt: TGTGCCTGGACCCCCTTTGGGACTAATGAAAAACTGTTTTTT